This TCR beta chain was sequenced during a study of T-cell reconstitution after alpha-beta-depleted transplantation in children. As concerns this clonotype: Its specificity is not known.

A library of TCRbeta sequences, prepared with unique molecular identifiers, was generated. MiXCR, run by TCRdb on the PCR reads, gives a single entry per CDR3 protein. In the table there are some 600,000 distinct CDR3 sequences, 13% of which are singletons. The CDR3 has 18 residues. Germline loops: CDR1 SGHAT, CDR2 FQNNGV. V lost 1 base, J lost 0 bases, and 8 bases stayed unmatched. Findings of the study overall: Several hundred expanded graft clones reportedly supplied alpha-beta T cells about two months after transplant.

J is TRBJ2-7 and V is TRBV11-2; 11 bases map to TRBD2. The sample in question was PBMCs, mostly from graft donor cells, obtained 360 days after TCRalphabeta/CD19-depleted stem cell transplant. The receptor was derived from a male patient between 10 and 17 years old who had a stem cell transplant for acute myeloid leukemia, so the T cells may come from the graft donor. CDR3 nucleotides: TGTGCCAGCAGCTTAGTCCTAGCGGGAGGCCCAAACTCCTACGAGCAGTACTTC. Residues: CASSLVLAGGPNSYEQYF. Using reference TRBV11-2 and TRBJ2-7 for the parts outside the CDR3, the full variable domain is EAGVAQSPRYKIIEKRQSVAFWCNPISGHATLYWYQQILGQGPKLLIQFQNNGVVDDSQLPKDRFSAERLKGVDSTLKIQPAKLEDSAVYLCASSLVLAGGPNSYEQYFGPGTRLTVT.